The entry below gives a single T cell receptor (beta chain) sequence along with its context. The sample is drawn from a study of T cell changes during pregnancy in multiple sclerosis. Germline assignment: CDR1 SGHDT and CDR2 YYEEEE. The V and J ends lost 4 bases and 3 bases, in that order; junction bases with no gene match: 9. This CDR3 has 16 amino acids. Libraries were prepared by immunoSEQ multiplex PCR; TCRdb keeps only in-frame clonotypes and omits some of them. The sample has about 50,000 clones, just over 90% seen once; the top ten hold 0.37%. The origin of this receptor is a female donor with multiple sclerosis, enrolled in a pregnancy study. The gene calls are TRBV5-6 and TRBJ2-3, with 9 positions matching TRBD1. Sequencing was performed on CD4+ T cells from peripheral blood mononuclear cells, taken before pregnancy. The CDR3 loop reads CASSLPGQGNTDTQYF. The DNA for the CDR3 is TGTGCCAGCAGCCTGCCGGGACAGGGAAATACAGATACGCAGTATTTT.